This entry lists 28 T cell receptor beta chains sequenced from one sample in a study of OX40 agonist ivuxolimab in advanced cancers. Only in-frame clones appear in the TCRdb table, and some are missing; sequencing was by immunoSEQ multiplex PCR. The sample includes some 70,000 clones, approximately 80% of them seen just once. This specimen consisted of CD4+ or CD8+ T cells sorted from blood, obtained in a trial of the OX40 agonist ivuxolimab. These receptors were taken from an adult with an advanced solid tumor such as melanoma, head and neck, liver or kidney cancer.

About this clone itself: A junction end diverges from the germline sequence, so it may reflect a read error. The chain carries TRBV7-9 and TRBJ2-2; tentatively, D is TRBD1 or TRBD2 (5 bases each). This CDR3 comprises 15 residues. Germline CDR1 is SEHNR and CDR2 is FQNEAQ (reference sequence). Here the CDR3 reads CASSIRDVNTGELFF. The CDR3 DNA follows: TGTGCCAGCAGCATCAGGGACGTCAACACCGGTGAGCTGTTTTTT.

J is TRBJ2-7 and V is TRBV25-1; no firm D call. V was trimmed by 5 bases and J by 4 bases, leaving 9 bases between them. CDR1 MGHDK and CDR2 SYGVNS come from the germline V gene. The CDR3 length is 12 residues. The CDR3 here is CASSLDGYEQYF. For the CDR3, the DNA is TGTGCCAGCAGTCTAGACGGATACGAGCAGTACTTC.

V usage is TRBV9 and J usage is TRBJ1-6; D gene uncertain. Looked up from germline, CDR1 is SGDLS and CDR2 is YYNGEE. Between the trimmed V and J ends, which lost 0 bases and 7 bases, there was a span of 5 bases. This CDR3 region has 13 residues. CDR3 sequence (DNA): TGTGCCAGCAGCGTAGGTGGCAATTCACCCCTCCACTTT. It codes for CASSVGGNSPLHF.

V gene TRBV27 combines with J gene TRBJ2-7, with D maybe TRBD1 (6 bases). Trimming took 2 bases from V and 9 from J, leaving 17 bases between them. The germline gives CDR1 MNHEY, CDR2 SMNVEV (reference sequence). The CDR3 runs to 14 residues. The CDR3 loop is CASSLAQGLGGQYF. Written as DNA, the CDR3 is TGTGCCAGCAGTTTAGCACAGGGTTTGGGCGGGCAGTACTTC.

The V gene is TRBV2, the J gene TRBJ2-5; no firm D call. The CDR3 runs 14 residues. The germline V gene has CDR1 SNHLY and CDR2 FYNNEI. V was clipped by 4 bases and J by 2 bases, with 11 bases between them. The chain's CDR3 is CASSGLYVQETQYF. In nucleotides, the CDR3 is TGTGCCAGCAGTGGACTTTATGTACAAGAGACCCAGTACTTC.

V usage is TRBV7-2 and J usage is TRBJ1-3; 9 nucleotides match TRBD1. Germline trimming cut 5 bases from V and 4 bases from J; bases unmatched to any gene: 9. CDR3 length: 16 residues. The germline V gene encodes CDR1 SGHTA and CDR2 FQGNSA. CDR3 bases: TGTGCCAGCAGCCGAGCTTTGGGACAGGGCGGAAACACCATATATTTT. This codes for CASSRALGQGGNTIYF.

Concerning this clone: One end of the junction varies from germline; a read error may be responsible. V is TRBV6-6 and J is TRBJ2-7; tentative D call: TRBD2 (6 bases). Germline values: CDR1 MNHNY, CDR2 SVGAGI (reference sequence). This CDR3 comprises 15 residues. Here the CDR3 DNA reads TGTGCCAGCAGTAACTCCGGGACTTGGGAGTACGAGCAGTACTTC. Protein product: CASSNSGTWEYEQYF.

The V gene is TRBV7-2, the J gene TRBJ2-3, with 7 bases matching TRBD2. The V gene end was trimmed by 0 bases and the J gene end by 6 bases; junction bases not matched to a gene: 9. CDR1 SGHTA and CDR2 FQGNSA come from the germline V gene. This CDR3 spans 16 amino acids. The CDR3 reads CASSLAGGTSGDTQYF. In nucleotides, the CDR3 is TGTGCCAGCAGCTTAGCGGGGGGGACCTCCGGGGATACGCAGTATTTT.

The V and J genes are TRBV14 and TRBJ1-6; D is uncertain. This CDR3 has 15 amino acids. Germline CDR1 reads SGHDN; CDR2 reads FVKESK. V lost 4 bases to trimming and J lost 10 bases, with 17 bases between them. Here the CDR3 DNA reads TGTGCCAGCAGCCCCCGGACCCCCCGTGCCTCACCCCTCCACTTT. Amino acid sequence: CASSPRTPRASPLHF.

V gene TRBV6-4 combines with J gene TRBJ2-7; no firm D call. The CDR3 spans 14 residues. Trimming removed 8 bases from V and 7 bases from J, with 21 bases in between. Germline lookup yields CDR1 MRHNA and CDR2 SNTAGT. This CDR3 is CASFPSHSRREQYF. In DNA form, the CDR3 reads TGTGCCAGCTTTCCAAGCCACTCCAGGCGAGAGCAGTACTTC.

Concerning this clone: The identical CDR3 is also encoded by other nucleotide sequences in the sample. V gene TRBV27 combines with J gene TRBJ2-3; D is unclear. This CDR3 has 12 residues. Germline V gene lookup returns CDR1 MNHEY and CDR2 SMNVEV (reference sequence). V was pared by 6 bases and J by 0 bases, with 4 bases between. DNA of the CDR3: TGTGCCAGCAGGACGAGCACAGATACGCAGTATTTT. It is translated as CASRTSTDTQYF.

To note about this clone: The sample has other DNA sequences that encode this CDR3 too. The chain uses TRBV7-2 and TRBJ1-4; possible D gene TRBD1, 6 bases. The CDR3 spans 15 residues. Germline CDR1 reads SGHTA; CDR2 reads FQGNSA. Trimming pared 1 base from V and 5 bases from J, leaving 11 bases between. The CDR3 region has the DNA TGTGCCAGCAGCTTAGTTCGGCAGGGGAATGAAAAACTGTTTTTT. Its translation is CASSLVRQGNEKLFF.

This clone was found once. The chain joins TRBV5-1 to TRBJ2-2; D uncertain. This CDR3 spans 14 amino acids. Between the trimmed V and J ends, which lost 3 bases and 0 bases, there was a span of 6 bases. CDR1 and CDR2 (germline): SGHRS, YFSETQ. The CDR3, as DNA: TGCGCCAGCAGCTCTGAGACGAACACCGGGGAGCTGTTTTTT. Translated: CASSSETNTGELFF.

This clone is medium-sized within its sample. The chain recombines TRBV28 with TRBJ2-1; D gene uncertain. Germline V gene data show CDR1 as MDHEN and CDR2 as SYDVKM. This CDR3 comprises 11 residues. V dropped 10 bases and J dropped 6 bases, with 10 bases sitting between them. This CDR3 reads CATNVGNEQFF. DNA of the CDR3: TGTGCCACTAACGTAGGCAATGAGCAGTTCTTC.

The V and J genes are TRBV7-2 and TRBJ1-3; D is undetermined. The length of the CDR3 is 14 residues. CDR1 is SGHTA, CDR2 FQGNSA, per germline. The V gene lost 2 bases and the J gene lost 5 bases, with 10 bases spanning the gap. CDR3 DNA: TGTGCCAGCAGCTTAACGACTAATCGAAACACCATATATTTT. It translates to CASSLTTNRNTIYF.

The chain recombines TRBV4-3 with TRBJ1-6, with TRBD1 as a possible D gene (6 bases). Per the germline V gene, CDR1 is LGHNA and CDR2 is YSLEER. The length of the CDR3 is 16 residues. The ends were cut back, 1 base at V and 6 bases at J, with 13 bases in the middle. CDR3 in amino acids: CASSQGSGATNSPLHF. The DNA of the CDR3 is TGCGCCAGCAGCCAAGGGTCAGGGGCCACTAATTCACCCCTCCACTTT.

The CDR3 DNA follows: TGTGCCAGCAGCGTAGGTACCCGGGGATATGGCACAGATACGCAGTATTTT. Its protein product is CASSVGTRGYGTDTQYF. This chain uses TRBV9 with TRBJ2-3; possibly TRBD2 for D (5 bases). This CDR3 is built from 17 residues. V lost 0 bases and J lost 1, with 15 bases in between. The V gene's germline CDR1 is SGDLS and CDR2 YYNGEE. Filled out from reference TRBV9 and TRBJ2-3, the complete variable domain reads DSGVTQTPKHLITATGQRVTLRCSPRSGDLSVYWYQQSLDQGLQFLIQYYNGEERAKGNILERFSAQQFPDLHSELNLSSLELGDSALYFCASSVGTRGYGTDTQYFGPGTRLTVL.

The chain links TRBV5-1 to TRBJ2-3; maybe TRBD2 (6 bases). Germline V gene data show CDR1 as SGHRS and CDR2 as YFSETQ. Deletions cut 4 bases from V and 4 bases from J, with 19 bases between. CDR3 size: 16 residues. CDR3 residues: CASSPLASAQADTQYF. The CDR3 DNA is TGCGCCAGCAGCCCCCTAGCGAGCGCCCAGGCAGATACGCAGTATTTT. The full variable domain, completed using reference TRBV5-1 and TRBJ2-3, is KAGVTQTPRYLIKTRGQQVTLSCSPISGHRSVSWYQQTPGQGLQFLFEYFSETQRNKGNFPGRFSGRQFSNSRSEMNVSTLELGDSALYLCASSPLASAQADTQYFGPGTRLTVL.

This clone has ten or more counts. The J gene is TRBJ2-1, the V gene TRBV10-1, with 9 nucleotides matching TRBD2. Trimming took 7 bases from V and 2 from J; bases not matched to a gene: 15. Germline V lookup: CDR1 WNHNN, CDR2 SYGVQD (reference sequence). CDR3 length: 18 residues. For the CDR3, the DNA is TGCGCCAGCACCCCCCCTGGGGCTAGCGGGGACACCTACAATGAGCAGTTCTTC. It yields the protein CASTPPGASGDTYNEQFF.

This chain uses TRBV6-6 with TRBJ2-7; no definite D call. The V and J ends lost 11 bases and 0 bases respectively, with 14 bases between them. The germline V gene has CDR1 MNHNY and CDR2 SVGAGI (reference sequence). The CDR3 consists of 13 residues. The CDR3 DNA reads as TGTGCCGCCAGGAACCCCAGCTCCTACGAGCAGTACTTC. This sequence encodes CAARNPSSYEQYF.

The rearrangement links TRBV2 to TRBJ1-4, with D possibly being TRBD1 (6 bases). The CDR3 sequence is 15 residues long. V lost 8 bases and J lost 0, with 13 bases in between. CDR1 is SNHLY and CDR2 is FYNNEI in the germline V gene. The CDR3 nucleotides are TGTGCCAGCGGGAGACAGGCGACAACTAATGAAAAACTGTTTTTT. It codes for CASGRQATTNEKLFF.

V usage is TRBV19 and J usage is TRBJ2-1; TRBD1 matches 9 bases. This CDR3 has 15 amino acids. The V segment lost 5 bases and the J segment 7 bases; nucleotides outside the gene matches: 9. Germline loops: CDR1 LNHDA, CDR2 SQIVND (reference sequence). The CDR3 nucleotides are TGTGCCAGTAGTGACCCGGGACAGGGAAGGAATGAGCAGTTCTTC. This encodes CASSDPGQGRNEQFF. The whole variable domain, remainder taken from reference TRBV19 and TRBJ2-1, is DGGITQSPKYLFRKEGQNVTLSCEQNLNHDAMYWYRQDPGQGLRLIYYSQIVNDFQKGDIAEGYSVSREKKESFPLTVTSAQKNPTAFYLCASSDPGQGRNEQFFGPGTRLTVL.

V usage is TRBV7-9 and J usage is TRBJ2-7; TRBD2 matches 8 bases. J gave up 0 bases and V 5 bases, and 3 bases lay outside the gene matches. The CDR3 contains 14 residues. Per the germline V gene, CDR1 is SEHNR and CDR2 is FQNEAQ (reference sequence). CDR3 bases: TGTGCCAGCAGCACGGGGGGGAGCTCCTACGAGCAGTACTTC. Its protein is CASSTGGSSYEQYF.

The genes are TRBV25-1 and TRBJ1-1; TRBD1 might be the D (5 bases). This CDR3 is built from 14 residues. Germline V gene data show CDR1 as MGHDK and CDR2 as SYGVNS. The germline V and J ends were trimmed by 1 base and 4 bases, with 10 bases remaining between them. The CDR3 coding sequence is TGTGCCAGCAGTGAATTTCTTGGGGGCACTGAAGCTTTCTTT. This codes for CASSEFLGGTEAFF.

The chain has TRBV6-5 and TRBJ2-7; no clear D. The ends were cut back, 8 bases at V and 5 bases at J, with 16 bases in the middle. The CDR3 loop spans 13 amino acids. In germline, CDR1 is MNHEY, CDR2 SVGAGI. The CDR3 spells CASGSRAPNEQYF. The CDR3, as DNA: TGTGCCAGCGGGTCCCGGGCTCCTAACGAGCAGTACTTC.

The chain is built from TRBV6-5 and TRBJ2-7, with 7 nucleotides matching TRBD1. This CDR3 comprises 16 residues. The V gene end was trimmed by 4 bases and the J gene end by 6 bases; junction bases not matched to a gene: 15. Germline CDR1 reads MNHEY; CDR2 reads SVGAGI. CDR3 sequence reads: CASSSSRDSTFIEQYF. The CDR3 region has the DNA TGTGCCAGCAGTTCCTCAAGGGACAGTACCTTCATCGAGCAGTACTTC.

This clone was found once. V gene TRBV10-3 combines with J gene TRBJ1-2; possible D gene TRBD1, 6 bases. V was pared by 0 bases and J by 7 bases, with 12 bases between. This CDR3 has 14 amino acids. Germline CDR1 and CDR2: ENHRY and SYGVKD. CDR3 DNA: TGTGCCATCAGTGAGTCGTGGGGGGCGCTTGGCTACACCTTC. It specifies CAISESWGALGYTF.

The CDR3 loop is CASNPDRGRDGYTF. In DNA, the CDR3 is TGTGCCAGCAATCCGGACAGGGGGAGAGATGGCTACACCTTC. The chain uses TRBV2 and TRBJ1-2; 10 bases fit TRBD1. The CDR3 has 14 amino acids. Germline lookup yields CDR1 SNHLY and CDR2 FYNNEI. With 7 bases clipped from V and 6 bases from J, the junction kept 8 bases outside the gene matches.